These T cell receptor beta chains were read from a single sample in a study of blood T cell repertoires in COVID-19. Libraries were prepared by immunoSEQ multiplex PCR; TCRdb keeps only in-frame clonotypes and omits some of them. The sample lists 150,000 to 170,000 clones, 80% to 90% occurring once. The material sequenced was peripheral blood. The receptors were gathered from a woman aged 55-70 years with COVID-19, enrolled during active disease. The CDR3 runs from the conserved cysteine through the conserved F or W. Not all rows give a size; the values are once, few, many and, for expanded clones, a class.

clone size,V gene,J gene,CDR3 protein
-,TRBV30,TRBJ1-2,CAWSVESGGISGYTF
-,TRBV7-3,TRBJ2-1,CASSLTSGRAIEQFF
-,TRBV5-1,TRBJ2-1,CASSFQAGTSYNEQFF
-,TRBV5-1,TRBJ2-7,CASSAPRGGGASYEQYF
-,TRBV3-1/TRBV3-2,TRBJ2-7,CASSHGRSGSYEQYF
once,TRBV4-1,TRBJ2-5,CASSQDPFSGQETQYF
-,TRBV7-2,TRBJ1-1,CASFLYRPNTEAFF
-,TRBV2,TRBJ1-4,CASKEDVEKLFF
once,TRBV14,TRBJ1-1,CASSQDRLYTEAFF
-,TRBV6-6,TRBJ1-5,CASKGGGRSNQPQHF
once,TRBV6-5,TRBJ1-5,CASSGGGKSQPQHF
-,TRBV19,TRBJ2-2,CASRAGAYTGELFF
-,TRBV5-1,TRBJ2-5,CASSLVAPQETQYF
-,TRBV30,TRBJ1-6,CAWSLPGQNSPLHF
-,TRBV10-3,TRBJ1-2,CAISGYTGGGYTF
-,TRBV5-1,TRBJ1-1,CASKRADAEAFF
-,TRBV7-8,TRBJ1-1,CASSLGAVNTEAFF
-,TRBV30,TRBJ1-2,CAWSVRVGYTF
once,TRBV6-5,TRBJ1-5,CASSPREDQPQHF
-,TRBV11-3,TRBJ2-2,CASSRDRTAGELFF
-,TRBV6-2/TRBV6-3,TRBJ2-3,CASSRTGRTDTQYF
-,TRBV5-6,TRBJ1-1,CASSLVGQGAAEAFF
-,TRBV5-1,TRBJ1-2,CASSLQGDGYTF
-,TRBV5-4,TRBJ2-1,CASSGISGRAREQFF
-,TRBV12-5,TRBJ1-6,CASGLFSPPLHF
-,TRBV19,TRBJ1-1,CASSLGGGAFF
-,TRBV19,TRBJ1-2,CASRVRQDGYTF
-,TRBV12-3/TRBV12-4,TRBJ1-5,CASSTRVRPQHF
-,TRBV10-2,TRBJ2-7,CASRTGTGGFHEQYF
once,TRBV2,TRBJ1-5,CASSQTRGNQPQHF
once,TRBV19,TRBJ1-5,CASSLQGGQPQHF
-,TRBV18,TRBJ1-4,CASLDSLSNEKLFF
-,TRBV6-5,TRBJ2-3,CASSQQGNTQYF
-,TRBV5-1,TRBJ1-1,CASSLVGVRNTEAFF
-,TRBV3-1/TRBV3-2,TRBJ1-2,CASSHLDRGQDYGYTF
-,TRBV10-2,TRBJ1-1,CASSDPVRGNTEAFF
-,TRBV7-7,TRBJ2-1,CASSFGQGYPYNEQFF
few,TRBV19,TRBJ1-5,CASSYQGGNQPQHF
-,TRBV5-1,TRBJ2-2,CASNGLNTGELFF
-,TRBV5-1,TRBJ1-5,CASSLIRGTQPQHF
-,TRBV6-5,TRBJ1-4,CASSSLWTVPNEKLFF
-,TRBV5-1,TRBJ2-1,CASGPGTKNEQFF
few,TRBV5-8,TRBJ1-1,CASTTRSGGLPFF
-,TRBV7-8,TRBJ1-1,CASSPNRANTEAFF
-,TRBV29-1,TRBJ1-1,CSVARDMNTEAFF
many,TRBV4-1,TRBJ2-3,CASEVGQGARDTQYF
-,TRBV5-1,TRBJ2-1,CASQKESSGSSYNEQFF
-,TRBV6-1,TRBJ1-2,CASSANLPAQVGYGYTF
-,TRBV14,TRBJ1-3,CASSQARGRNTIYF
-,TRBV27,TRBJ1-1,CASSSQGAGAEAFF
-,TRBV3-1/TRBV3-2,TRBJ2-2,CASSQVGLQGTGELFF